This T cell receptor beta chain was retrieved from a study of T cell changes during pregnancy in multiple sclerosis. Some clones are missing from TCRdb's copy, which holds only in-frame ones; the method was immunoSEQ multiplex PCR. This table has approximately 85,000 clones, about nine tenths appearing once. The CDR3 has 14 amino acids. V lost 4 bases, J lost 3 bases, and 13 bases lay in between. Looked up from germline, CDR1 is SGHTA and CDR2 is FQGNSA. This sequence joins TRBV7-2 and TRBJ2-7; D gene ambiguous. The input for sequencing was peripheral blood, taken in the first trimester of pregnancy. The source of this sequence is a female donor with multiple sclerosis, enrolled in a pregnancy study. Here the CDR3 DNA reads TGTGCCAGCAGCTCAGGAAGTAATTTCTACGAGCAGTACTTC. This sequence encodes CASSSGSNFYEQYF.